This TCR beta chain derives from a study of blood T cell repertoires in COVID-19. Study-level information: The analysed material was cDNA or gDNA that came from T cells, B-cell-depleted T cells, or PBMCs.

Measured with immunoSEQ multiplex PCR; TCRdb has only the in-frame clones, and not every one. The sample holds about 39,000 clones; roughly 85% are singletons and the top ten take 5.2%. Trimming took off 5 bases at V and 5 bases at J, with 10 bases between the two ends. This CDR3 spans 13 amino acids. The germline CDR1 and CDR2 sequences are MNHEY and SVGAGI. The sequenced material came from peripheral blood. The rearrangement links TRBV6-5 to TRBJ2-1, with no clear D. The sequence was collected from a man aged 40-49 years with active COVID-19. This CDR3 reads CASSRARDNEQFF. The CDR3 DNA sequence: TGTGCCAGCAGTCGAGCCCGGGACAATGAGCAGTTCTTC.